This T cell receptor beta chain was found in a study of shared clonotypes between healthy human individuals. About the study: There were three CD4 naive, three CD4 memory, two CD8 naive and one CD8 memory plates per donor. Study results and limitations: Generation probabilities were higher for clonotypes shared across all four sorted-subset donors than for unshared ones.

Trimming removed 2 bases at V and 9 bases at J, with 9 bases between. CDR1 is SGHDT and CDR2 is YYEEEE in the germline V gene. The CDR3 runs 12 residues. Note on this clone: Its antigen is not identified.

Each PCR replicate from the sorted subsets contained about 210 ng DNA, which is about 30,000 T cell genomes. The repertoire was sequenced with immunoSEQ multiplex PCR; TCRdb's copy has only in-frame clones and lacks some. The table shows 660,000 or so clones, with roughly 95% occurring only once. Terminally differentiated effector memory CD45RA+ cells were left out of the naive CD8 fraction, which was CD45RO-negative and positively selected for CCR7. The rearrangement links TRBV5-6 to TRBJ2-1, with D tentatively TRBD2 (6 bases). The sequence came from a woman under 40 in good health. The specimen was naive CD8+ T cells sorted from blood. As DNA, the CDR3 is TGTGCCAGCAGCTTAGCGGGCGGTGAGCAGTTCTTC. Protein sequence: CASSLAGGEQFF.